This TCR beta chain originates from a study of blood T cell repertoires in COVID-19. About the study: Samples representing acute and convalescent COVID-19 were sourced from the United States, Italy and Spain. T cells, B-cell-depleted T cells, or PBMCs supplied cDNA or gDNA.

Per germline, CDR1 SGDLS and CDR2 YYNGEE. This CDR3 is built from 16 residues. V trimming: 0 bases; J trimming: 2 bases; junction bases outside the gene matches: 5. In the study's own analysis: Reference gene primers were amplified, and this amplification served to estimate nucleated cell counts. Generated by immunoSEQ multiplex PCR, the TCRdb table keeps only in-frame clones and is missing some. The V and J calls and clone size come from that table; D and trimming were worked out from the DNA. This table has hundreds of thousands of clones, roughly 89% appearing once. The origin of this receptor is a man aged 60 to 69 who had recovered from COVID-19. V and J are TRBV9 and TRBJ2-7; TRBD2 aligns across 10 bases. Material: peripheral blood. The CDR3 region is CASSVGAGGGTYEQYF. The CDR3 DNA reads TGTGCCAGCAGCGTAGGAGCGGGAGGGGGGACCTACGAGCAGTACTTC.